This T cell receptor beta chain stems from a study of vaccination effects on CD4 cells after COVID-19. With respect to this clone: Its antigen is as yet unknown.

The CDR3 length is 13 residues. Germline V lookup: CDR1 MNHNY, CDR2 SVGAGI (reference sequence). V was pared by 0 bases and J by 10 bases, with 12 bases between. Repertoires were generated with immunoSEQ multiplex PCR, while TCRdb's copy carries only in-frame clones and drops some. Counted here are tens of thousands of clones, about 70% occurring once; the ten biggest clones make up roughly 2.9%. After expansion with viral peptide pools in the ViraFEST assay, antigen-specific CD4+ T cells were sequenced. Cultured cells yielded isolated CD4+ T cells after 10 days. Vaccine recipients, nucleocapsid antibody negative, had no prior SARS-CoV-2 infection. Study results and limitations: Cross-reactivity with common cold coronaviruses was shown by only 1 of 255 vaccine-induced clones in healthy vaccinees.

The chain combines TRBV6-6 with TRBJ1-1, with a weak D call TRBD1 (5 bases). The clonotype comes from a human donor who received a COVID-19 vaccine. Sequenced material: CD4+ T cells from PBMCs cultured with HCoV-NL63 spike peptides, taken before COVID-19 vaccination. CDR3 residues: CASSYSTGRGAFF. For the CDR3, the DNA is TGTGCCAGCAGTTACTCGACGGGGAGGGGAGCTTTCTTT.